This T cell receptor (beta chain) was identified in a study of T cell responses to AZD1222 COVID-19 vaccine. Study-wide results and limits: Researchers report vaccine-associated CD4 TCRs spanning spike, with dominance at 160-218 and 743-854. Females outnumbered males among donors, who were mostly white British; clonal diversity was possibly underestimated.

Assay: immunoSEQ multiplex PCR; the TCRdb copy retains only in-frame clones and omits some. The table shows about 110,000 clones, with about 81% occurring only once. The CDR3 sequence is 16 residues long. Deletions cut 2 bases from V and 4 bases from J, with 18 bases between. Germline CDR1 MNHEY, CDR2 SVGAGI. Comments on this clone: The antigen is not known.

Sample: peripheral blood, taken on day 0 of AZD1222 vaccination. The V call is TRBV6-5, the J call TRBJ2-7, with D maybe TRBD1 (6 bases). This sequence originates from an adult in good health. CDR3 nucleotide sequence: TGTGCCAGCAGTTACACAAGAACAGGGTTCGCTTACGAGCAGTACTTC. Translating it yields CASSYTRTGFAYEQYF.